These 14 T cell receptor beta chains share one sample of origin, sequenced in a study of OX40 agonist ivuxolimab in advanced cancers. Library preparation employed the immunoSEQ multiplex PCR assay. TCRdb provides this immuneACCESS table in a form limited to in-frame rearrangements. Some clones are lacking; in checked studies, under half of them reflect an unresolved V gene, and why the rest are absent is not known. The sample table lists some 83,000 clones, 90% of them with a count of one. The biggest ten clones account for around 0.75% of the sample. Sequenced here: CD4+ or CD8+ T cells sorted from blood, sampled in a trial of the OX40 agonist ivuxolimab. The receptors stem from an adult with an advanced solid tumor such as melanoma, head and neck, liver or kidney cancer.

The chain has TRBV9 and TRBJ2-5; a weak D match, TRBD2 (5 bases). The CDR3 loop spans 16 amino acids. CDR1 and CDR2 from the germline V gene are SGDLS and YYNGEE. V lost 0 bases, J lost 5 bases, and 17 bases lay in between. CDR3 amino acids: CASSVDSGKRLETQYF. The CDR3, as DNA: TGTGCCAGCAGCGTAGACTCGGGAAAACGTCTCGAGACCCAGTACTTC.

The genes are TRBV18 and TRBJ1-1; D is unresolved. The CDR3 sequence is 16 residues long. Deletions cut 6 bases from V and 1 base from J, with 18 bases between. Germline CDR1 and CDR2: KGHSH and LQKENI. The CDR3 spells CASSWSGRAGNTEAFF. In nucleotides, the CDR3 is TGTGCCAGCTCCTGGTCCGGTAGGGCGGGGAACACTGAAGCTTTCTTT.

The V gene is TRBV5-4, the J gene TRBJ1-2, with no clear D. V lost 4 bases, J lost 8 bases, and 15 bases lay in between. The CDR3 is 13 residues long. CDR1 and CDR2 from the germline V gene are SGHNT and YYREEE (reference sequence). The CDR3: CASSIRATLGYTF. The CDR3 DNA reads TGTGCCAGCAGCATTAGGGCCACATTAGGCTACACCTTC. Combining the CDR3 with reference TRBV5-4 and TRBJ1-2 gives the whole variable domain ETGVTQSPTHLIKTRGQQVTLRCSSQSGHNTVSWYQQALGQGPQFIFQYYREEENGRGNFPPRFSGLQFPNYSSELNVNALELDDSALYLCASSIRATLGYTFGSGTRLTVV.

This sequence joins TRBV5-6 and TRBJ2-7; 9 nucleotides align to TRBD1. CDR3 length: 14 amino acids. Per the germline V gene, CDR1 is SGHDT and CDR2 is YYEEEE. V lost 4 bases and J lost 2; bases outside the gene matches: 4. CDR3 amino acids: CASSIYRGPYEQYF. The DNA of the CDR3 is TGTGCCAGCAGCATTTACAGGGGGCCCTACGAGCAGTACTTC.

The chain is built from TRBV28 and TRBJ1-1; 8 bases agree with TRBD1. CDR1 is MDHEN, CDR2 SYDVKM, per germline. The ends lost 8 bases at V and 6 bases at J; junction bases unmatched: 8. The CDR3 totals 13 residues. The CDR3 region has the DNA TGTGCCAGCGGCGACAGGGGCAGGGCTGAAGCTTTCTTT. Its protein product is CASGDRGRAEAFF. The full variable domain, with the rest looked up from reference TRBV28 and TRBJ1-1, is DVKVTQSSRYLVKRTGEKVFLECVQDMDHENMFWYRQDPGLGLRLIYFSYDVKMKEKGDIPEGYSVSREKKERFSLILESASTNQTSMYLCASGDRGRAEAFFGQGTRLTVV.

The V gene is TRBV2, the J gene TRBJ2-2; 9 bases match TRBD2. CDR1 and CDR2 from the germline V gene are SNHLY and FYNNEI. The V and J ends lost 6 bases and 0 bases, in that order; junction bases with no gene match: 11. The CDR3 loop spans 18 amino acids. CDR3 sequence reads: CASRGRYGGRANTGELFF. The CDR3 DNA is TGTGCCAGCAGAGGGCGGTACGGCGGGAGGGCGAACACCGGGGAGCTGTTTTTT.

V usage is TRBV7-8 and J usage is TRBJ2-5, with a weak D call TRBD2 (5 bases). The CDR3 runs to 14 residues. CDR1 SGHVS and CDR2 FQNEAQ come from the germline V gene. V was pared by 5 bases and J by 5 bases, with 15 bases between. CDR3 in DNA: TGTGCCAGCAGCCGGGCCCCGGGGTTGGAGACCCAGTACTTC. Protein product: CASSRAPGLETQYF.

This clone was detected once. The gene calls are TRBV4-2 and TRBJ1-1; D perhaps matches TRBD1 (5 bases). Germline V gives CDR1 LGHNA, CDR2 YNFKEQ. The V end was cut by 1 base, the J end by 1 base, with 19 bases between. This CDR3 comprises 18 residues. In DNA form, the CDR3 reads TGTGCCAGCAGCCAAGTCCGGTTATCCCGGGACGGGAACACTGAAGCTTTCTTT. Encoded protein: CASSQVRLSRDGNTEAFF.

The gene calls are TRBV19 and TRBJ2-2, with TRBD2 as a possible D gene (5 bases). Germline lookup yields CDR1 LNHDA and CDR2 SQIVND (reference sequence). CDR3 size: 13 residues. The V end lost 6 bases, the J end lost 8 bases, and 13 bases lay between the germline ends. CDR3 sequence reads: CASSPLVSGELFF. The DNA of the CDR3 is TGTGCCAGTAGCCCACTAGTTTCGGGGGAGCTGTTTTTT.

This clone was observed a single time. At one end the junction does not follow the germline gene, possibly because of a read error. The rearrangement uses TRBV7-3 and TRBJ1-1; possibly TRBD1 for D (5 bases). Germline V CDR1 and CDR2: SGHTA, FQGTGA. CDR3 length: 17 residues. CDR3 sequence: CASSLTGSRRGNTEAFF. DNA of the CDR3: TGTGCCAGCAGCCTAACAGGATCCCGGCGAGGGAACACTGAAGCTTTCTTT.

The rearrangement links TRBV7-2 to TRBJ2-5; tentative D call: TRBD1 (5 bases). CDR1 SGHTA and CDR2 FQGNSA come from the germline V gene. V gave up 0 bases and J gave up 3 bases, with 5 bases separating them. The CDR3 is 13 residues long. The CDR3 bases are TGTGCCAGCAGCTTAGCCAGGGAAGAGACCCAGTACTTC. Its translation: CASSLAREETQYF.

This clone came up once. This chain joins TRBV5-1 and TRBJ2-1; 9 positions match TRBD2. Trimming took 4 bases from V and 0 from J; bases not matched to a gene: 5. The germline V gene encodes CDR1 SGHRS and CDR2 YFSETQ. There are 16 residues in the CDR3. Here the CDR3 DNA reads TGCGCCAGCAGCGGACTAGCGAAAACCTCCTACAATGAGCAGTTCTTC. Translated: CASSGLAKTSYNEQFF.

This sequence joins TRBV28 and TRBJ1-1, with TRBD1 identical over 7 bases. J was trimmed by 6 bases and V by 4 bases; bases with no gene match: 8. CDR3 size: 14 residues. Germline V lookup: CDR1 MDHEN, CDR2 SYDVKM. CDR3 sequence reads: CASSYLDRVAEAFF. The CDR3 nucleotides read TGTGCCAGCAGTTATCTCGACAGGGTGGCTGAAGCTTTCTTT. The full variable domain, completed using reference TRBV28 and TRBJ1-1, is DVKVTQSSRYLVKRTGEKVFLECVQDMDHENMFWYRQDPGLGLRLIYFSYDVKMKEKGDIPEGYSVSREKKERFSLILESASTNQTSMYLCASSYLDRVAEAFFGQGTRLTVV.

The CDR3 is CASSLYNEQFF. CDR3 sequence (DNA): TGTGCCAGCAGTCTGTACAATGAGCAGTTCTTC. V usage is TRBV6-1 and J usage is TRBJ2-1; D remains unclear. Trimming pared 5 bases from V and 4 bases from J, leaving 3 bases between. The CDR3 length is 11 residues. The germline CDR1 and CDR2 sequences are MNHNS and SASEGT.